The clone carrying this T cell receptor beta chain was seen a handful of times. Its cognate antigen is unknown. The germline gives CDR1 SQVTM, CDR2 ANQGSEA. This CDR3 contains 14 residues. V shed 8 bases and J 6 bases; nucleotides not matched to a gene: 14. The sample belongs to a study of response to subunit inactivated influenza vaccine. Whole-study findings and limits: The authors suggested that every seasonal influenza vaccination recruits few new T cells.

One entry per CDR3 protein, called by TCRdb with MiXCR from the RT-PCR reads. The repertoire consists of roughly 540,000 distinct CDR3 sequences, with roughly 25% occurring once and the leading ten covering under 3.5%. The sample also formed part of further work on T cells expressing NK-cell markers. Per that paper: What made the TCR beta cDNA was 5'RACE template switching with UMIs. Source material for TCR beta repertoires consisted of sorted CD3+CD56+NKG2C+, CD3+CD56+NKG2C- and CD3+CD56-NKG2C+ T cells. Researchers report these clonotypes also headed the CD3+CD56-NKG2C+ fraction in four donors. Evidence did not settle whether expanded NKG2C+ T cell clones targeted HCMV.

This sample comprised CD4+ T cells sorted from PBMCs, obtained approximately 12 days after vaccination. The receptor comes from a man between 45 and 60 years old who received an inactivated influenza vaccine. This chain connects TRBV29-1 to TRBJ2-3; 7 nucleotides line up with TRBD1. The CDR3 spells CSTDRASSLDTQYF. CDR3 coding DNA: TGCAGCACCGACAGGGCCTCATCTCTGGATACGCAGTATTTT.